One and the same sample provided the 26 T cell receptor beta chains below, sequenced in a study of cytomegalovirus exposure and HLA in healthy donors listed by TCRdb under 2017. The library was obtained by the immunoSEQ multiplex PCR assay. A mixture of 60 forward primers for TCR Vbeta segments and 13 reverse primers for TCR Jbeta segments was used in the multiplex PCR. Imported from immuneACCESS, the table was reduced by TCRdb to in-frame sequences with V and J called. These copies leave out some clones; in studies compared against another copy, an unresolved V gene accounts for under half, and the cause of the remainder is not known. The sample table holds roughly 80,000 clones, of which 75% were seen once. Jointly, the top ten make up around 7% of the sample. The material sequenced was PBMCs. Receptors were obtained from a middle-aged woman in good health and CMV-seronegative.

The chain uses TRBV6-5 and TRBJ2-7, with a possible D match to TRBD1 (6 bases). V lost 0 bases and J lost 2, with 14 bases in between. CDR1 is MNHEY, CDR2 SVGAGI, per germline. This CDR3 is 16 amino acids long. The CDR3 spells CASSYSTAGVTYEQYF. The DNA of the CDR3 is TGTGCCAGCAGTTACTCGACGGCAGGGGTAACCTACGAGCAGTACTTC.

CDR3 DNA: TGTGCCAGCAGCCCCCAGCCTCGAGCGGGAGGAACCGTATCAATGAACATTCAGTACTTC. It is translated as CASSPQPRAGGTVSMNIQYF. The genes are TRBV9 and TRBJ2-4, with 9 bases that match TRBD2. V lost 4 bases, J lost 7 bases, and 24 bases stayed unmatched. This CDR3 spans 20 amino acids. CDR1 is SGDLS and CDR2 is YYNGEE in the germline V gene.

The V gene is TRBV6-4, the J gene TRBJ2-1; D remains ambiguous. CDR1 MRHNA and CDR2 SNTAGT come from the germline V gene. This CDR3 is built from 14 residues. Trimming left V 5 bases short and J 0 bases short, with 8 bases between. The chain's CDR3 is CASSREPSYNEQFF. The CDR3 DNA reads TGTGCCAGCAGTAGAGAACCCTCCTACAATGAGCAGTTCTTC.

V usage is TRBV15 and J usage is TRBJ2-7; TRBD1 might be the D (7 bases). V lost 2 bases and J lost 5, with 16 bases in between. Germline values: CDR1 LNHNV, CDR2 YYDKDF (reference sequence). This CDR3 has 15 residues. Written as DNA, the CDR3 is TGTGCCACCAGCAGATTTAGTCAGGGGGGTAACGAGCAGTACTTC. Translation: CATSRFSQGGNEQYF.

CDR3 in DNA: TGTGCCAGCCGGACAGAGACTCAGCCCCAGCATTTT. As protein: CASRTETQPQHF. The gene calls are TRBV2 and TRBJ1-5; maybe TRBD1 (6 bases). Deletions cut 8 bases from V and 6 bases from J, with 11 bases between. The CDR3 consists of 12 residues. Germline loops: CDR1 SNHLY, CDR2 FYNNEI.

The V call is TRBV5-1, the J call TRBJ1-6; D is undetermined. CDR3 length: 17 amino acids. With 0 bases removed from V and 0 bases from J, the gap between germline ends came to 10 bases. The V gene's germline CDR1 is SGHRS and CDR2 YFSETQ. The DNA of the CDR3 is TGCGCCAGCAGCTTGGATCCTCTGAGCTCCTATAATTCACCCCTCCACTTT. Translating gives CASSLDPLSSYNSPLHF.

This clone was recorded once. The rearrangement joins TRBV29-1 to TRBJ2-5, with TRBD1 as a possible D gene (5 bases). This CDR3 is 12 amino acids long. Germline-derived CDR1 and CDR2 are SQVTM and ANQGSEA. V dropped 3 bases and J dropped 1 base, with 6 bases sitting between them. The CDR3 DNA sequence: TGCAGCGTTGACAGGGCCCAAGAGACCCAGTACTTC. This gives the protein CSVDRAQETQYF. Full variable domain (missing parts from reference TRBV29-1 and TRBJ2-5): SAVISQKPSRDICQRGTSLTIQCQVDSQVTMMFWYRQQPGQSLTLIATANQGSEATYESGFVIDKFPISRPNLTFSTLTVSNMSPEDSSIYLCSVDRAQETQYFGPGTRLLVL.

The rearrangement links TRBV18 to TRBJ1-3; D not certain. The germline CDR1 and CDR2 sequences are KGHSH and LQKENI. The CDR3 is 15 residues long. Trimming stripped 1 base from V and 0 bases from J, with 7 bases between. CDR3 nucleotide sequence: TGTGCCAGCTCACCACAACAGAGCTCTGGAAACACCATATATTTT. Translation: CASSPQQSSGNTIYF.

The chain is built from TRBV9 and TRBJ2-1; 7 nucleotides line up with TRBD2. Trimming cost V 2 bases and J 5 bases; bases outside gene matches: 7. The CDR3 spans 15 residues. In germline, CDR1 is SGDLS, CDR2 YYNGEE. CDR3 protein: CASSVGGGSNNEQFF. In DNA form, the CDR3 reads TGTGCCAGCAGCGTGGGCGGGGGATCCAACAATGAGCAGTTCTTC.

This clone was seen only once. The chain combines TRBV28 with TRBJ1-5; TRBD1 is a possible D gene (6 bases). The CDR3 covers 17 residues. Trimming stripped 4 bases from V and 1 base from J, with 17 bases between. Germline CDR1 reads MDHEN; CDR2 reads SYDVKM. Here the CDR3 DNA reads TGTGCCAGCAGTTCCGGCACCGGGACACCGAGCAATCAGCCCCAGCATTTT. Translating it yields CASSSGTGTPSNQPQHF.

This clone was counted once. The rearrangement joins TRBV12-5 to TRBJ2-3, with TRBD1 matching 7 bases. J was trimmed by 3 bases and V by 7 bases; bases with no gene match: 10. CDR1 and CDR2 from the germline V gene are LGHNT and FRNRAP. CDR3 length: 15 amino acids. CDR3 nucleotide sequence: TGTGCTAGTGCCATAGGGACAGCAGGGACAGATACGCAGTATTTT. As protein: CASAIGTAGTDTQYF.

The chain combines TRBV19 with TRBJ2-2, with 10 nucleotides matching TRBD2. The CDR3 contains 14 residues. CDR1 is LNHDA and CDR2 is SQIVND in the germline V gene (reference sequence). V gave up 6 bases and J gave up 6 bases; unmatched junction bases: 4. This CDR3 is CASSPSGSSGELFF. The CDR3 bases are TGTGCCAGTAGCCCTAGCGGGAGTTCCGGGGAGCTGTTTTTT.

This clone was found once. The chain combines TRBV29-1 with TRBJ1-1; D perhaps matches TRBD1 (5 bases). Germline CDR1 SQVTM, CDR2 ANQGSEA. Trimming cost V 6 bases and J 0 bases, with 14 bases left between them. The CDR3 is 14 amino acids. CDR3: CSVTAGSMNTEAFF. CDR3 nucleotides: TGCAGCGTGACAGCAGGAAGCATGAACACTGAAGCTTTCTTT.

The chain has TRBV7-3 and TRBJ2-2; 11 positions agree with TRBD1. The CDR3 has 15 residues. Trimming took 5 bases from V and 6 from J; bases not matched to a gene: 5. The germline gives CDR1 SGHTA, CDR2 FQGTGA. This CDR3 is CASSPAGQGAGELFF. CDR3 DNA: TGTGCCAGCAGCCCGGCGGGACAGGGGGCCGGGGAGCTGTTTTTT.

V usage is TRBV14 and J usage is TRBJ2-7; D may be TRBD1 (6 bases). The ends were cut back, 0 bases at V and 3 bases at J, with 15 bases in the middle. This CDR3 is 16 amino acids long. Germline CDR1 reads SGHDN; CDR2 reads FVKESK. The CDR3 region has the DNA TGTGCCAGCAGCCAAGAATGGGCAGGGGCGGGCTACGAGCAGTACTTC. Protein sequence: CASSQEWAGAGYEQYF.

J is TRBJ2-1 and V is TRBV29-1; 7 bases are a match to TRBD1. The CDR3 is 18 residues long. V dropped 1 base and J dropped 0; count of bases not matched to a gene: 12. Germline CDR1 SQVTM, CDR2 ANQGSEA. CDR3 sequence reads: CSVEGGVGGQRSYNEQFF. For the CDR3, the DNA is TGCAGCGTTGAAGGGGGAGTAGGGGGACAGCGCTCCTACAATGAGCAGTTCTTC.

This clone was seen only once. CDR3 sequence (DNA): TGTGCCAGCAGTGTGCTAGCGCCCAACAATGAGCAGTTCTTC. Translated: CASSVLAPNNEQFF. This sequence joins TRBV6-1 and TRBJ2-1; D is possibly TRBD2 (6 bases). Trimming removed 4 bases at V and 5 bases at J, with 12 bases between. The CDR3 runs 14 residues. The germline CDR1 and CDR2 sequences are MNHNS and SASEGT.

This chain joins TRBV5-5 and TRBJ2-3; D might be TRBD2 (6 bases). From germline, CDR1 is SGHKS and CDR2 YYEKEE (reference sequence). The CDR3 sequence is 16 residues long. The V end was cut by 0 bases, the J end by 0 bases, with 11 bases between. CDR3 in amino acids: CASSLAGGVSTDTQYF. CDR3 DNA: TGTGCCAGCAGCTTGGCCGGAGGGGTCAGCACAGATACGCAGTATTTT.

This chain uses TRBV2 with TRBJ2-1, with 11 bases lining up with TRBD2. Trimming cost V 7 bases and J 6 bases; bases outside gene matches: 8. Germline lookup yields CDR1 SNHLY and CDR2 FYNNEI. The CDR3 totals 15 residues. This CDR3 reads CASTFSGGASNEQFF. The CDR3 bases are TGTGCCAGCACCTTTAGCGGGGGGGCAAGCAATGAGCAGTTCTTC.

The V gene is TRBV25-1, the J gene TRBJ2-5, with TRBD1 matching 7 bases. Germline CDR1 is MGHDK and CDR2 is SYGVNS. The CDR3 contains 14 residues. The V and J ends lost 2 bases and 7 bases, in that order; junction bases with no gene match: 7. CDR3 sequence: CASSEARGPRTQYF. The CDR3, as DNA: TGTGCCAGCAGTGAAGCGAGGGGGCCGAGGACCCAGTACTTC.

J is TRBJ2-5 and V is TRBV11-2; the D gene is possibly TRBD1 (6 bases). This CDR3 region has 14 residues. Trimming took 5 bases from V and 4 from J, leaving 14 bases between them. Germline V lookup: CDR1 SGHAT, CDR2 FQNNGV. This CDR3 reads CASSPNRVRETQYF. CDR3 bases: TGTGCCAGCAGCCCAAACAGGGTACGAGAGACCCAGTACTTC.

The J gene is TRBJ2-1, the V gene TRBV10-1; 8 bases map to TRBD2. This CDR3 is 16 amino acids long. Germline trimming cut 0 bases from V and 2 bases from J; bases unmatched to any gene: 3. CDR1 and CDR2 from the germline V gene are WNHNN and SYGVQD (reference sequence). Here the CDR3 reads CASSESLRGAYNEQFF. The DNA of the CDR3 is TGCGCCAGCAGTGAGTCGTTGCGGGGGGCCTACAATGAGCAGTTCTTC.

The V call is TRBV5-6, the J call TRBJ1-1; D is undetermined. CDR3 length: 15 residues. V was pared by 3 bases and J by 1 base, with 13 bases between. Germline CDR1 reads SGHDT; CDR2 reads YYEEEE. CDR3 DNA sequence: TGTGCCAGCAGCTCCGAGGGCCATCGGAACACTGAAGCTTTCTTT. It specifies CASSSEGHRNTEAFF.

Only a few counts were recorded for this clone. The V gene is TRBV27, the J gene TRBJ2-7; D is perhaps TRBD2 (6 bases). The germline V gene encodes CDR1 MNHEY and CDR2 SMNVEV (reference sequence). This CDR3 has 15 residues. V lost 5 bases, J lost 3 bases, and 17 bases lay in between. Written as DNA, the CDR3 is TGTGCCAGCAGTGTTAGCGGAGATAGCTTCTACGAGCAGTACTTC. This translates into CASSVSGDSFYEQYF.

This clone is a singleton in its sample. This chain links TRBV5-4 with TRBJ1-4, with 9 bases lining up with TRBD1. CDR3 length: 15 amino acids. The V and J ends lost 5 bases and 0 bases, in that order; junction bases with no gene match: 2. CDR1 and CDR2 (germline): SGHNT, YYREEE (reference sequence). The chain's CDR3 is CASSTGGTTNEKLFF. DNA of the CDR3: TGTGCCAGCAGTACAGGGGGCACAACTAATGAAAAACTGTTTTTT.

The gene calls are TRBV5-4 and TRBJ1-2; no clear D gene. This CDR3 has 14 amino acids. The germline CDR1 and CDR2 sequences are SGHNT and YYREEE (reference sequence). Between the trimmed V and J ends, which lost 0 bases and 0 bases, there was a span of 6 bases. CDR3 sequence reads: CASSLELANYGYTF. For the CDR3, the DNA is TGTGCCAGCAGCTTGGAGTTAGCTAACTATGGCTACACCTTC.